The rows below give T cell receptor beta chains drawn from one sample of a study of blood T cell repertoires in COVID-19. Repertoires were generated with immunoSEQ multiplex PCR, while TCRdb's copy carries only in-frame clones and drops some. Seen here are 80,000 to 100,000 clones, roughly 82% observed once, and the top ten hold approximately 11%. Input material: peripheral blood. The receptors stem from an older man with active or convalescent COVID-19. Each CDR3 is given with its conserved first and last residue. A D gene is named only where the DNA matches it firmly. Some rows mark clone size as missing; the rest say once, few, many or name a class of expanded clone.

D gene: .; V gene: TRBV6-1; J gene: TRBJ2-7; clone size: .; CDR3 DNA: TGTGCCAGCAGTGAAAACCGGTACGAGCAGTACTTC; CDR3 protein: CASSENRYEQYF
D gene: .; V gene: TRBV6-5; J gene: TRBJ1-1; clone size: .; CDR3 DNA: TGTGCTGGCGCGGAGGGCACTGAAGCTTTCTTT; CDR3 protein: CAGAEGTEAFF
D gene: .; V gene: TRBV7-9; J gene: TRBJ1-3; clone size: .; CDR3 DNA: TGTGCCAGCAGCCCCCGATTGGGAGGGCAGAGATCTGGAAACACCATATATTTT; CDR3 protein: CASSPRLGGQRSGNTIYF
D gene: .; V gene: TRBV25-1; J gene: TRBJ1-2; clone size: .; CDR3 DNA: TGTGCCAGCAGTGAATCCACAGGGCCCAGAGGGAGTGGCTACACCTTC; CDR3 protein: CASSESTGPRGSGYTF
D gene: TRBD2; V gene: TRBV6-2/TRBV6-3; J gene: TRBJ2-1; clone size: .; CDR3 DNA: TGTGCCAGCAGCTCCGGGACTAGCGGCCTGAATGAGCAGTTCTTC; CDR3 protein: CASSSGTSGLNEQFF
D gene: .; V gene: TRBV4-1; J gene: TRBJ1-5; clone size: .; CDR3 DNA: TGCGCCAGCAGCCAAGATCGGACAGACTATAGCAATCAGCCCCAGCATTTT; CDR3 protein: CASSQDRTDYSNQPQHF
D gene: TRBD2; V gene: TRBV10-1; J gene: TRBJ2-7; clone size: .; CDR3 DNA: TGCGCCAGCGGAACTAGCGGGGGGCCTCCTTGCGAGCAGTACTTC; CDR3 protein: CASGTSGGPPCEQYF
D gene: TRBD1; V gene: TRBV5-1; J gene: TRBJ1-6; clone size: .; CDR3 DNA: TGCGCCAGCAGCCCTCAGGCGGGACAGGTTAACCCCCTCCACTTT; CDR3 protein: CASSPQAGQVNPLHF
D gene: TRBD1; V gene: TRBV5-8; J gene: TRBJ1-2; clone size: few; CDR3 DNA: TGTGCCAGCGGACTTACAGGGGTCGTCTATGGCTACACCTTC; CDR3 protein: CASGLTGVVYGYTF
D gene: .; V gene: TRBV5-1; J gene: TRBJ2-3; clone size: .; CDR3 DNA: TGCGCCAGCAGCTTGGGGGCGCATACGCAGTATTTT; CDR3 protein: CASSLGAHTQYF
D gene: TRBD1; V gene: TRBV4-1; J gene: TRBJ2-2; clone size: .; CDR3 DNA: TGCGCCAGCAGCCATCTGACCCGGGACAGAAACGGGGAGCTGTTTTTT; CDR3 protein: CASSHLTRDRNGELFF
D gene: .; V gene: TRBV10-3; J gene: TRBJ2-3; clone size: .; CDR3 DNA: TGTGCCATCAGTGGGGGGCAAACAGATACGCAGTATTTT; CDR3 protein: CAISGGQTDTQYF
D gene: .; V gene: TRBV5-1; J gene: TRBJ2-3; clone size: .; CDR3 DNA: TGCGCCAGCAGCGCCGGGACATCCACAGATACGCAGTATTTT; CDR3 protein: CASSAGTSTDTQYF
D gene: .; V gene: TRBV5-4; J gene: TRBJ1-2; clone size: once; CDR3 DNA: TGTGCCAGCAGCTTGGAGACAGATAACTATGGCTACACCTTC; CDR3 protein: CASSLETDNYGYTF
D gene: TRBD1; V gene: TRBV10-2; J gene: TRBJ1-6; clone size: .; CDR3 DNA: TGCGCCAGCCGAGGACAGGGTGTTTTCCCCCACTTT; CDR3 protein: CASRGQGVFPHF
D gene: TRBD1; V gene: TRBV28; J gene: TRBJ2-3; clone size: .; CDR3 DNA: TGTGCCAGCAGTTCTGATGGGACAGCCCATTTCACAGATACGCAGTATTTT; CDR3 protein: CASSSDGTAHFTDTQYF
D gene: .; V gene: TRBV11-2; J gene: TRBJ2-4; clone size: .; CDR3 DNA: TGTGCCAGCAGCCTCTACAGGTCCAAAAACATTCAGTACTTC; CDR3 protein: CASSLYRSKNIQYF
D gene: .; V gene: TRBV7-2; J gene: TRBJ2-7; clone size: .; CDR3 DNA: TGTGCCAGCAGCTTAGAAGTCTCCCGGGTAGGCGAGCAGTACTTC; CDR3 protein: CASSLEVSRVGEQYF
D gene: TRBD1; V gene: TRBV5-1; J gene: TRBJ1-3; clone size: .; CDR3 DNA: TGCGCCAGCTCCACCGGGACAGGGGCCTCTGGAAACACCATATATTTT; CDR3 protein: CASSTGTGASGNTIYF
D gene: .; V gene: TRBV4-1; J gene: TRBJ2-2; clone size: .; CDR3 DNA: TGCGCCAGCAGCCAAGAGGTAGTTCCTAGCGCCGTCGGGGAGCTGTTTTTT; CDR3 protein: CASSQEVVPSAVGELFF
D gene: .; V gene: TRBV7-9; J gene: TRBJ2-2; clone size: .; CDR3 DNA: TGTGCCAGCAGCTTGCAGGGCGGGGAGCTGTTTTTT; CDR3 protein: CASSLQGGELFF
D gene: .; V gene: TRBV2; J gene: TRBJ2-2; clone size: once; CDR3 DNA: TGTGCCAGCAGGTTCTACACCGGGGAGCTGTTTTTT; CDR3 protein: CASRFYTGELFF
D gene: TRBD1; V gene: TRBV2; J gene: TRBJ2-1; clone size: .; CDR3 DNA: TGTGCCAGCAGTTCTAGGGACAGGGTCTCTCGGGAGCAGTTCTTC; CDR3 protein: CASSSRDRVSREQFF
D gene: TRBD1; V gene: TRBV9; J gene: TRBJ1-2; clone size: once; CDR3 DNA: TGTGCCAGCAGCGCTCCTCCGGGACAGGTTGCCTACACCTTC; CDR3 protein: CASSAPPGQVAYTF
D gene: .; V gene: TRBV6-2/TRBV6-3; J gene: TRBJ1-5; clone size: .; CDR3 DNA: TGTGCCAGCAGTTACGGGGGCTCTAGGAATCAGCCCCAGCATTTT; CDR3 protein: CASSYGGSRNQPQHF
D gene: .; V gene: TRBV7-9; J gene: TRBJ2-5; clone size: .; CDR3 DNA: TGTGCCAGCAGCCCCTCCAGGGGCGCCAAAGGAGAGACCCAGTACTTC; CDR3 protein: CASSPSRGAKGETQYF
D gene: .; V gene: TRBV29-1; J gene: TRBJ1-2; clone size: .; CDR3 DNA: TGCAGCTCCACGGGGGGCAAGGCGGACTATGGCTACACCTTC; CDR3 protein: CSSTGGKADYGYTF
D gene: .; V gene: TRBV20-1; J gene: TRBJ1-2; clone size: .; CDR3 DNA: TGCAGTGCCGGGACACCCTATGGCTACACCTTC; CDR3 protein: CSAGTPYGYTF
D gene: TRBD1; V gene: TRBV10-3; J gene: TRBJ2-7; clone size: .; CDR3 DNA: TGTGCCATCACGGGTGACAGGGGCAACTACGAGCAGTACTTC; CDR3 protein: CAITGDRGNYEQYF
D gene: .; V gene: TRBV15; J gene: TRBJ1-2; clone size: .; CDR3 DNA: TGTGCCACCAGCAGAGACGGTTTCTATGGCTACACCTTC; CDR3 protein: CATSRDGFYGYTF
D gene: TRBD1; V gene: TRBV7-9; J gene: TRBJ1-2; clone size: .; CDR3 DNA: TGTGCCAGCAGCTCCCTGACAGGGACCGCTAACTATGGCTACACCTTC; CDR3 protein: CASSSLTGTANYGYTF
D gene: TRBD1; V gene: TRBV6-1; J gene: TRBJ2-3; clone size: once; CDR3 DNA: TGTGCCAGCAGTGATGACAGGGGAAGCTATAGCACAGATACGCAGTATTTT; CDR3 protein: CASSDDRGSYSTDTQYF
D gene: .; V gene: TRBV6-1; J gene: TRBJ1-6; clone size: .; CDR3 DNA: TGTGCCAGCAGTGAACTCCACTATTCCTTTAATTCACCCCTCCACTTT; CDR3 protein: CASSELHYSFNSPLHF
D gene: TRBD1; V gene: TRBV5-1; J gene: TRBJ1-2; clone size: .; CDR3 DNA: TGCGCCAGCAGCTTGGGGGACAGGGGTGGCTACACCTTC; CDR3 protein: CASSLGDRGGYTF
D gene: .; V gene: TRBV5-1; J gene: TRBJ2-6; clone size: .; CDR3 DNA: TGCGCCAGCAGCATCCAAACCAGGGCCTCTGGGGCCAACGTCCTGACTTTC; CDR3 protein: CASSIQTRASGANVLTF
D gene: .; V gene: TRBV24-1; J gene: TRBJ1-3; clone size: .; CDR3 DNA: TGTGCCACCAGTGATTTGTTGGCAGGGCTAATGAAAGGAAACACCATATATTTT; CDR3 protein: CATSDLLAGLMKGNTIYF
D gene: TRBD1; V gene: TRBV29-1; J gene: TRBJ1-4; clone size: .; CDR3 DNA: TGCAGCGTGGACAGGGGTAATGAAAAACTGTTTTTT; CDR3 protein: CSVDRGNEKLFF
D gene: TRBD2; V gene: TRBV4-2; J gene: TRBJ2-3; clone size: .; CDR3 DNA: TGTGCCAGCAGCCAAGCAGCGGGGGGGCCCGATACGCAGTATTTT; CDR3 protein: CASSQAAGGPDTQYF
D gene: TRBD2; V gene: TRBV11-3; J gene: TRBJ2-7; clone size: .; CDR3 DNA: TGTGCCAGCAGCCCCCGATTAGCGGGGGTTTACGAGCAGTACTTC; CDR3 protein: CASSPRLAGVYEQYF
D gene: TRBD1; V gene: TRBV11-2; J gene: TRBJ1-1; clone size: once; CDR3 DNA: TGTGCCAGCAGCCCCCGACAGGGGGTGAGCACTGAAGCTTTCTTT; CDR3 protein: CASSPRQGVSTEAFF
D gene: TRBD1; V gene: TRBV5-1; J gene: TRBJ2-2; clone size: .; CDR3 DNA: TGCGCCAGCAGCCCTAGACAGGGTCGCGCTGGGGGAAGGAACACCGGGGAGCTGTTTTTT; CDR3 protein: CASSPRQGRAGGRNTGELFF
D gene: TRBD1; V gene: TRBV20-1; J gene: TRBJ2-5; clone size: .; CDR3 DNA: TGCAGTGCTAGTTCTCTGACAGGGTACGAGACCCAGTACTTC; CDR3 protein: CSASSLTGYETQYF
D gene: .; V gene: TRBV6-5; J gene: TRBJ1-1; clone size: .; CDR3 DNA: TGTGCCAGCAGACAAGGGGATGCATGGTCTGAAGCTTTCTTT; CDR3 protein: CASRQGDAWSEAFF
D gene: TRBD1; V gene: TRBV29-1; J gene: TRBJ1-1; clone size: .; CDR3 DNA: TGCAGCGTTGCCTCCGGACAGGGAGCATGGGCTTTCTTT; CDR3 protein: CSVASGQGAWAFF
D gene: .; V gene: TRBV10-2; J gene: TRBJ2-7; clone size: .; CDR3 DNA: TGCGCCAGCAGTGAGAATCCAGACTACGAGCAGTACTTC; CDR3 protein: CASSENPDYEQYF
D gene: .; V gene: TRBV25-1; J gene: TRBJ1-1; clone size: few; CDR3 DNA: TGTGCCAGCAGTGAATCCAGACAGAACACTGAAGCTTTCTTT; CDR3 protein: CASSESRQNTEAFF
D gene: .; V gene: TRBV5-1; J gene: TRBJ2-7; clone size: .; CDR3 DNA: TGCGCCAGCAGCCCAATAGGACAGAACTACGAGCAGTACTTC; CDR3 protein: CASSPIGQNYEQYF
D gene: .; V gene: TRBV18; J gene: TRBJ1-1; clone size: .; CDR3 DNA: TGTGCCAGCTCACCATCATCCGGAGCTGAAGCTTTCTTT; CDR3 protein: CASSPSSGAEAFF
D gene: .; V gene: TRBV20-1; J gene: TRBJ2-1; clone size: few; CDR3 DNA: TGCAGTGCATCAAGCGGCCATGAGCAGTTCTTC; CDR3 protein: CSASSGHEQFF
D gene: TRBD1; V gene: TRBV7-9; J gene: TRBJ1-1; clone size: .; CDR3 DNA: TGTGCCAGCAGCCCCGGGACAGTGGCTTTCTTT; CDR3 protein: CASSPGTVAFF
D gene: .; V gene: TRBV5-5; J gene: TRBJ2-1; clone size: .; CDR3 DNA: TGTGCCAGCAGCGGTTCGGCCAGAGGCAGCAATGAGCAGTTCTTC; CDR3 protein: CASSGSARGSNEQFF
D gene: TRBD2; V gene: TRBV19; J gene: TRBJ2-2; clone size: .; CDR3 DNA: TGTGCCAGTTCACCTTGGACTAGCACGAACACCGGGGAGCTGTTTTTT; CDR3 protein: CASSPWTSTNTGELFF
D gene: TRBD1; V gene: TRBV3-1/TRBV3-2; J gene: TRBJ2-1; clone size: .; CDR3 DNA: TGTGCCAGCAGCCAAGGGGGACAGGGGGTCTACAATGAGCAGTTCTTC; CDR3 protein: CASSQGGQGVYNEQFF
D gene: .; V gene: TRBV29-1; J gene: TRBJ1-1; clone size: once; CDR3 DNA: TGCAGCGTCCGAACATCTAACACTGAAGCTTTCTTT; CDR3 protein: CSVRTSNTEAFF
D gene: .; V gene: TRBV27; J gene: TRBJ2-2; clone size: .; CDR3 DNA: TGTGCCAGCAGTTTAATGTGGCCTTTGGACACCGGGGAGCTGTTTTTT; CDR3 protein: CASSLMWPLDTGELFF
D gene: .; V gene: TRBV29-1; J gene: TRBJ1-1; clone size: .; CDR3 DNA: TGCAGCGTTGTACAGGGTGGCACTGAAGCTTTCTTT; CDR3 protein: CSVVQGGTEAFF
D gene: .; V gene: TRBV2; J gene: TRBJ1-5; clone size: .; CDR3 DNA: TGTGCCAGCAGCACAGATTATAGCAATCAGCCCCAGCATTTT; CDR3 protein: CASSTDYSNQPQHF
D gene: TRBD1; V gene: TRBV19; J gene: TRBJ1-1; clone size: .; CDR3 DNA: TGTGCCAGTAGTGTCCCAAACAGGGGCGGGAACACTGAAGCTTTCTTT; CDR3 protein: CASSVPNRGGNTEAFF
D gene: TRBD1; V gene: TRBV5-1; J gene: TRBJ2-7; clone size: once; CDR3 DNA: TGCGCCAGCAGCTTGGTGGACAGGGGCCCCTACGAGCAGTACTTC; CDR3 protein: CASSLVDRGPYEQYF